This T cell receptor beta chain came from a study of T cells in Graves' hyperthyroidism and ophthalmopathy. Study findings and constraints: Ophthalmopathy was distinguished from stable hyperthyroidism by 13 V-J signatures. Also found in blood were most expanded thyroid clonotypes above 0.001.

Amplification of TCR beta CDR3 regions was performed using RNA transcripts as template. TCR CDR3 regions were first amplified by RT-PCR with HTBI primers. TCRdb used MiXCR to reprocess the multiplex PCR reads, holding one entry per CDR3 protein. The sample has about 320,000 distinct CDR3 sequences, around 17% seen once. Graves' hyperthyroidism qualified as stable when ophthalmopathy did not progress within 18 months. For the diagnoses, clinical symptoms, serum thyroxine and TRAb, thyroid ultrasound and orbital computed tomography were used. The CDR3 contains 17 residues. V shed 4 bases, J shed 2 bases, and the junction held 8 bases outside the gene matches. Germline V lookup: CDR1 MDHEN, CDR2 SYDVKM. This clonotype was observed at least ten times. Its target is unknown.

This chain uses TRBV28 with TRBJ2-3; 11 bases fit TRBD2. The sample was blood. The TCR originated in a man younger than 40 with Graves' hyperthyroidism. CDR3 residues: CASSSYLAGGTTDTQYF. For the CDR3, the DNA is TGTGCCAGCAGTTCCTACCTAGCGGGAGGAACCACAGATACGCAGTATTTT. The entire variable domain, with the rest obtained from reference TRBV28 and TRBJ2-3, is as follows: DVKVTQSSRYLVKRTGEKVFLECVQDMDHENMFWYRQDPGLGLRLIYFSYDVKMKEKGDIPEGYSVSREKKERFSLILESASTNQTSMYLCASSSYLAGGTTDTQYFGPGTRLTVL.